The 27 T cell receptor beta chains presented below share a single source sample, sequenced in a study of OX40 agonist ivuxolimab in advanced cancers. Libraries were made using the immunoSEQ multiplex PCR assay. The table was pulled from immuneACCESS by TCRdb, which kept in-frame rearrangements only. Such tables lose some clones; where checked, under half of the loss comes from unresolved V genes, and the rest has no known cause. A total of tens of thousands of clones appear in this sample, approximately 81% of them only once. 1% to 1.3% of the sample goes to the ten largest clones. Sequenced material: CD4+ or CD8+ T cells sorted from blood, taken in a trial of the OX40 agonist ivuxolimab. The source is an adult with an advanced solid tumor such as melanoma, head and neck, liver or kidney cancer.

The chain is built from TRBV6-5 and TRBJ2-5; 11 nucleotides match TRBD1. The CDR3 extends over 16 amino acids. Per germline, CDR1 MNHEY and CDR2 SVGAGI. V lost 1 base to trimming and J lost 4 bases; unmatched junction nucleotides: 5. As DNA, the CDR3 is TGTGCCAGCAGTTACTTCGGACAGGGGGCAAGAGAGACCCAGTACTTC. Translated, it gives CASSYFGQGARETQYF.

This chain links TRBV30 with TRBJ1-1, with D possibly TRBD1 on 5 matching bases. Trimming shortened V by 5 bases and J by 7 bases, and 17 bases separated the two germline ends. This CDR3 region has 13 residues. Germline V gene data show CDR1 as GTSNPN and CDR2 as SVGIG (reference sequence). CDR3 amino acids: CAWGTVYSGEAFF. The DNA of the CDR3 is TGTGCCTGGGGGACGGTCTATTCCGGTGAAGCTTTCTTT.

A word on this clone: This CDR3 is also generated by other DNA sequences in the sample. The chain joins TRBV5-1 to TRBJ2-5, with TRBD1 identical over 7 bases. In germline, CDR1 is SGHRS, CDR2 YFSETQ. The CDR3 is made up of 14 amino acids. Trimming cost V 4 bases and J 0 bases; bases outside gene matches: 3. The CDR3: CASSLGQDQETQYF. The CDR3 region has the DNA TGCGCCAGCAGCCTCGGACAGGACCAAGAGACCCAGTACTTC.

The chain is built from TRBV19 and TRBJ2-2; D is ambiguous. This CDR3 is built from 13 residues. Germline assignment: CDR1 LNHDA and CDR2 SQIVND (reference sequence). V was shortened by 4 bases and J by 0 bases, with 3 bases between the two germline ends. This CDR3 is CASSTPNTGELFF. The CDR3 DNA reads TGTGCCAGTAGTACACCGAACACCGGGGAGCTGTTTTTT.

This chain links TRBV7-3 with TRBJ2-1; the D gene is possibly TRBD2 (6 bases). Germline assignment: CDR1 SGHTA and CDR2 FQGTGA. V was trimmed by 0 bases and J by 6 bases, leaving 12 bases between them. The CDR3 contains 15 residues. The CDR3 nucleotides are TGTGCCAGCAGCTTAACTTTGGAGGGTAGCAATGAGCAGTTCTTC. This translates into CASSLTLEGSNEQFF.

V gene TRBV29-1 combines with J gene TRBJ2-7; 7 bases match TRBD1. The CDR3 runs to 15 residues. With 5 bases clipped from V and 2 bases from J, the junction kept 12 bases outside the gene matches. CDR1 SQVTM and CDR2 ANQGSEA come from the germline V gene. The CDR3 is CSVCELNRGPYEQYF. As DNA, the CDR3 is TGCAGCGTTTGCGAGTTAAACAGGGGCCCCTACGAGCAGTACTTC.

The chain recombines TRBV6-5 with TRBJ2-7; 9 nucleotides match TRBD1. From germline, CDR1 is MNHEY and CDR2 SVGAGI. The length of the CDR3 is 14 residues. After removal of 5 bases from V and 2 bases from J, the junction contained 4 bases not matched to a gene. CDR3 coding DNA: TGTGCCAGCAGTCGCGGACAGGGGACCTACGAGCAGTACTTC. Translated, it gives CASSRGQGTYEQYF.

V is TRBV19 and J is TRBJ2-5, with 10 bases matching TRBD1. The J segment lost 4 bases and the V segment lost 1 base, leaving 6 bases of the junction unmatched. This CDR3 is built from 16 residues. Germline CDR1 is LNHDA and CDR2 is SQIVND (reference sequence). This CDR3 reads CASSIAGQGLGETQYF. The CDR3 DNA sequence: TGTGCCAGTAGTATAGCGGGACAGGGGTTGGGAGAGACCCAGTACTTC.

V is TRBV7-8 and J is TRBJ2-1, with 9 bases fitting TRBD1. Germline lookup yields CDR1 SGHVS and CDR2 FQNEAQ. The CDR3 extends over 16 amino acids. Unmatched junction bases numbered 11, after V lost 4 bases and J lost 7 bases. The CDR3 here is CASSSETGGVVNEQFF. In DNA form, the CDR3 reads TGTGCCAGCAGCTCCGAGACAGGGGGAGTGGTGAATGAGCAGTTCTTC.

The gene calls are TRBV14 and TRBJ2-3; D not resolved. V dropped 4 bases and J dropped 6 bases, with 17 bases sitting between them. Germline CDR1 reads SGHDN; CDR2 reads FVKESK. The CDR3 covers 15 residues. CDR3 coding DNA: TGTGCCAGCAGCCCCATTACCCGTCCTTCGGATACGCAGTATTTT. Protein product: CASSPITRPSDTQYF.

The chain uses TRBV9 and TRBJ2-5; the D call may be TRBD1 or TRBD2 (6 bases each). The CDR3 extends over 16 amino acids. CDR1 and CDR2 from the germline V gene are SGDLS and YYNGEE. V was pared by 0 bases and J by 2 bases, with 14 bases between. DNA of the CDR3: TGTGCCAGCAGCGTAGAGGTGACAGGACTACAAGAGACCCAGTACTTC. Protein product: CASSVEVTGLQETQYF.

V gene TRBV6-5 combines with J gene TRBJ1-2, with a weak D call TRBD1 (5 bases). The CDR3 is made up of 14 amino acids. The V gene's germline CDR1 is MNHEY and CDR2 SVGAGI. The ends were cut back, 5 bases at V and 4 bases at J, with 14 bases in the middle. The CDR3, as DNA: TGTGCCAGCAGTCAACTCTGGGACCGCTATGGCTACACCTTC. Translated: CASSQLWDRYGYTF.

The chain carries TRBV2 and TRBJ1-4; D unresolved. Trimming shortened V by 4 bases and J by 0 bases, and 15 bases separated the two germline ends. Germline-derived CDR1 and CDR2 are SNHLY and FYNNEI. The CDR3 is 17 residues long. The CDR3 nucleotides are TGTGCCAGCAGTGCGCGGGGAGCGGGGACAACTAATGAAAAACTGTTTTTT. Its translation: CASSARGAGTTNEKLFF. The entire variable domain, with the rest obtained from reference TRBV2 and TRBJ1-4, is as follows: EPEVTQTPSHQVTQMGQEVILRCVPISNHLYFYWYRQILGQKVEFLVSFYNNEISEKSEIFDDQFSVERPDGSNFTLKIRSTKLEDSAMYFCASSARGAGTTNEKLFFGSGTQLSVL.

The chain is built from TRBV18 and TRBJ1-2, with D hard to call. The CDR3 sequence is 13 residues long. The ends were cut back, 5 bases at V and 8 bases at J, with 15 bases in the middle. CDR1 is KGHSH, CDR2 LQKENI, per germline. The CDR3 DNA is TGTGCCAGCTCATCCGGGAACCGAGCGGGCTACACCTTC. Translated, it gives CASSSGNRAGYTF.

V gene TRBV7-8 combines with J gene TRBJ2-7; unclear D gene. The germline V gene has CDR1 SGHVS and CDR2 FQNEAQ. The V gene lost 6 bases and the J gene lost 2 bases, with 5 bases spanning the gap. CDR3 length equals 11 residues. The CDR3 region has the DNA TGTGCCAGCAGTAAGACCTACGAGCAGTACTTC. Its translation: CASSKTYEQYF.

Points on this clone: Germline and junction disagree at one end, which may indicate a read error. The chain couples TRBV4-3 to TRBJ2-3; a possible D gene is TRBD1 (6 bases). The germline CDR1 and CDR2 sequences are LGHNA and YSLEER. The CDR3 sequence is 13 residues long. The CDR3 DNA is TGCGCCGGCAGCCCTGGGGGCAGAGATACGCAGTATTTT. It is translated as CAGSPGGRDTQYF.

The CDR3 DNA is TGTGCCAGCAGCGCCTCCGGGACAGGGGGACTCGGAAACACCATATATTTT. Encoded protein: CASSASGTGGLGNTIYF. The gene calls are TRBV9 and TRBJ1-3; TRBD1 matches at 11 bases. The CDR3 contains 17 residues. CDR1 SGDLS and CDR2 YYNGEE come from the germline V gene. V was clipped by 3 bases and J by 4 bases; unmatched bases: 9.

In DNA form, the CDR3 reads TGCGCCAGCAGCTTTGCGGGACAGGGAGACACCGGGGAGCTGTTTTTT. As protein: CASSFAGQGDTGELFF. The gene calls are TRBV5-1 and TRBJ2-2; 9 bases are shared with TRBD1. This CDR3 spans 16 amino acids. The V gene end was trimmed by 2 bases and the J gene end by 3 bases; junction bases not matched to a gene: 5. Germline V gene lookup returns CDR1 SGHRS and CDR2 YFSETQ.

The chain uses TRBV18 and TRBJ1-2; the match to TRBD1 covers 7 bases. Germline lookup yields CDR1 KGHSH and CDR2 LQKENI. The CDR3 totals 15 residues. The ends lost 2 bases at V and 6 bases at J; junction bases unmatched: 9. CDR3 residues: CASSPIQGKRDGYTF. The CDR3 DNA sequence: TGTGCCAGCTCACCAATACAGGGGAAAAGGGATGGCTACACCTTC.

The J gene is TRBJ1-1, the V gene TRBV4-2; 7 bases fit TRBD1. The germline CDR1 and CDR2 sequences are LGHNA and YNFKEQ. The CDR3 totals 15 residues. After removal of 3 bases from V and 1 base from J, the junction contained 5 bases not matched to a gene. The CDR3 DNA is TGTGCCAGCAGCCAGGACAGGTTTACGAACACTGAAGCTTTCTTT. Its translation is CASSQDRFTNTEAFF.

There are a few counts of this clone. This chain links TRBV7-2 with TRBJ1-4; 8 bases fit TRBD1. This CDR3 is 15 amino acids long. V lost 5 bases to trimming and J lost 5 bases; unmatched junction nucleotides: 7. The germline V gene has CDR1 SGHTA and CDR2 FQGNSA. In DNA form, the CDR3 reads TGTGCCAGCAGCGCCCGGACAGGGAACAATGAAAAACTGTTTTTT. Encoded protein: CASSARTGNNEKLFF.

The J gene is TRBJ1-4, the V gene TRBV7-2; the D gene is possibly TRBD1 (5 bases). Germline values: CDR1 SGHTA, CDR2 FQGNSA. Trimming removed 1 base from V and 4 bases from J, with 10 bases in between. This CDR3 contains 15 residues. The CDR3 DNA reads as TGTGCCAGCAGCTTAGGGGGGAGGGATAATGAAAAACTGTTTTTT. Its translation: CASSLGGRDNEKLFF.

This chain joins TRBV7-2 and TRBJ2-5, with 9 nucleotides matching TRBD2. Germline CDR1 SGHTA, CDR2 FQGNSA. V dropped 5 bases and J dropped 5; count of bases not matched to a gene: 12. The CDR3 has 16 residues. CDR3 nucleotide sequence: TGTGCCAGCAGCGCGCGGGGGGGCGTTGATAGGGAGACCCAGTACTTC. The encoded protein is CASSARGGVDRETQYF.

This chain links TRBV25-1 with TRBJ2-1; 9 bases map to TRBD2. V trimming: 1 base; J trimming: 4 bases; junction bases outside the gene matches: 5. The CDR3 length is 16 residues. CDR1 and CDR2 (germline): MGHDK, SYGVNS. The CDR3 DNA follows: TGTGCCAGCAGTGAATTGGCGGGGGGGGATTACAATGAGCAGTTCTTC. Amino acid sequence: CASSELAGGDYNEQFF.

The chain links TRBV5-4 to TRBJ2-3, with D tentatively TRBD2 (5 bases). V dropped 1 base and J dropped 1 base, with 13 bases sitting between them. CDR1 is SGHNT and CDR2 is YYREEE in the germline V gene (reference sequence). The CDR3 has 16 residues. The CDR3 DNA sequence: TGTGCCAGCAGCTTGAATCCCGGGATCGGCACAGATACGCAGTATTTT. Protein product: CASSLNPGIGTDTQYF.

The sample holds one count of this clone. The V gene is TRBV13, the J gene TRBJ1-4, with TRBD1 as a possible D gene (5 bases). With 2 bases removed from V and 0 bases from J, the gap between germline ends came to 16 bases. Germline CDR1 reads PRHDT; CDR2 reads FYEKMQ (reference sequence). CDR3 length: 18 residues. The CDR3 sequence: CASSLKKGPFATNEKLFF. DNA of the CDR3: TGTGCCAGCAGCTTAAAAAAGGGACCCTTTGCAACTAATGAAAAACTGTTTTTT.

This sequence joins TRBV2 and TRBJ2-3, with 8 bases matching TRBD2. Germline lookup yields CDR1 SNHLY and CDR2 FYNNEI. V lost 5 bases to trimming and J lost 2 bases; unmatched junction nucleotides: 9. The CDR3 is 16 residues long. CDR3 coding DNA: TGTGCCAGCAGTTTTATCGGGGGGGGCAACACAGATACGCAGTATTTT. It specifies CASSFIGGGNTDTQYF.